This paragraph reports one TCR beta chain. Its specificity is not known. Researchers used 5'RACE with constant-segment primers to make TCR alpha and TCR beta cDNA libraries that carry sample barcodes and UMIs. Via MiXCR, TCRdb re-called the 5' RACE reads, giving one row per CDR3 protein. The table includes a few hundred thousand distinct CDR3 sequences, over 20% detected once. This entry is derived from a study of T-cell memory formation after mild COVID-19. About the research overall: Clustering of TCRs was largely donor specific.

Study results and caveats: Memory from before infection featured some responding clones, which suggests cross-reactive memory joined.

The V gene lost 4 bases and the J gene lost 9 bases, with 10 bases spanning the gap. The length of the CDR3 is 12 residues. The germline V gene has CDR1 LGHDT and CDR2 YNNKEL (reference sequence). The sequenced material came from PBMCs or a T cell subset sorted from them (not recorded which). This TCR derives from an adult woman who had mild COVID-19 (a few samples of this study predate the infection). Cell type and time point are not known. The chain links TRBV3-1 to TRBJ1-5, with D possibly matching TRBD1 (5 bases). The CDR3 DNA follows: TGTGCCAGCAGCCTCTCGGGACGGCCCCAGCATTTT. Its protein is CASSLSGRPQHF.